A single T cell receptor (beta chain) is shown here with its context. Its antigen remains unknown. The germline V gene has CDR1 GTSNPN and CDR2 SVGIG (reference sequence). The CDR3 is made up of 16 amino acids. Trimming took 3 bases from V and 3 from J, leaving 21 bases between them. Profiling relied on immunoSEQ multiplex PCR, and the TCRdb table lists in-frame clones only, not all of them. The sample includes some 19,000 clones, just under 75% seen only once; the top ten take 35% to 45%. After expansion with viral peptide pools in the ViraFEST assay, antigen-specific CD4+ T cells were sequenced. A roughly ten-day culture period preceded the isolation of CD4+ T cells. The person acquired a PCR-confirmed SARS-CoV-2 infection between March and December 2020. At days 3 and 7, half of the medium was exchanged for IL-2 medium. This specimen comes from a study of vaccination effects on CD4 cells after COVID-19.

Whole-study results and caveats: The study had few convalescent patients and no early post-infection timepoints. New vaccine-induced clones made up most post-vaccine spike-reactive clones in convalescents.

The chain employs TRBV30 and TRBJ2-7, with D possibly matching TRBD2 (6 bases). Sequencing used CD4+ T cells from PBMCs cultured with a peptide pool, obtained before COVID-19 vaccination. This clonotype originated in a human donor who had a prior SARS-CoV-2 infection. The CDR3 here is CAWRSKSGVVGYEQYF. In DNA form, the CDR3 reads TGTGCCTGGAGAAGTAAGTCGGGGGTTGTCGGCTACGAGCAGTACTTC.